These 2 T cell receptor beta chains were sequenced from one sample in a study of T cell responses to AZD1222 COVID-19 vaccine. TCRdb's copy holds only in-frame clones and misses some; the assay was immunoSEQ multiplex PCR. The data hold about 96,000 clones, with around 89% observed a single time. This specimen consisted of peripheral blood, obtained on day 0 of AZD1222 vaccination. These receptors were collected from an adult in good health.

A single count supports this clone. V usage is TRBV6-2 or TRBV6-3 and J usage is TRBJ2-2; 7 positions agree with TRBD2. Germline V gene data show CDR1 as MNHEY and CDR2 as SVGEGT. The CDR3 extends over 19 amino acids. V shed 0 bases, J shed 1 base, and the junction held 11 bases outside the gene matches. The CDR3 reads CASSYSIHSGALNTGELFF. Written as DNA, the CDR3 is TGTGCCAGCAGTTACTCGATCCACAGCGGGGCATTGAACACCGGGGAGCTGTTTTTT.

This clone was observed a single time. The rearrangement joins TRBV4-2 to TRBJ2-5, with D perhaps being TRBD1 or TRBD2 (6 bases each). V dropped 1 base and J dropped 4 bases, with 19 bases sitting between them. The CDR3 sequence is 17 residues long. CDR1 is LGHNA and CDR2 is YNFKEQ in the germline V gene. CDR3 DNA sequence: TGTGCCAGCAGCCAAGTTACGACTAGGAGGGGGGCAGAGACCCAGTACTTC. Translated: CASSQVTTRRGAETQYF.